The subject of this entry is one TCR beta chain. Antigen: not known. It was at deep level that the assay was run. Genomic DNA of each subset was evenly split across several immunoSEQ plates. Assay: immunoSEQ multiplex PCR; the TCRdb copy retains only in-frame clones and omits some. The sample carries under 700,000 clones, 90% to 95% recorded once. This CDR3 has 14 residues. The germline gives CDR1 MDHEN, CDR2 SYDVKM. V was cut by 1 base and J by 5 bases, with 11 bases left in between. Only CD45RO-negative cells positively selected for CCR7 counted as naive CD8 cells, so terminally differentiated effector memory CD45RA+ cells were excluded. Only Caucasian adults living in Nashville, Tennessee made up the donor group. This entry is derived from a study of shared clonotypes between healthy human individuals. General study points: In a handful of donors, around 5.5% of naive CD4 clonotypes appeared in common.

Material: naive CD8+ T cells sorted from blood. This TCR was sampled from a woman younger than 45 in good health. The chain carries TRBV28 and TRBJ2-5; D ambiguous. CDR3 protein: CASSLSGGDETQYF. CDR3 sequence (DNA): TGTGCCAGCAGTTTATCGGGCGGTGACGAGACCCAGTACTTC.